These 9 T cell receptor beta chains originate from one sample sequenced in a study of OX40 agonist ivuxolimab in advanced cancers. The protocol was immunoSEQ multiplex PCR, while the TCRdb copy is restricted to in-frame clones and leaves out a portion. The sample has roughly 33,000 clones; 65% to 85% are singletons. The sample in question was CD4+ or CD8+ T cells sorted from blood, obtained in a trial of the OX40 agonist ivuxolimab. Every receptor here comes from an adult with an advanced solid tumor such as melanoma, head and neck, liver or kidney cancer.

In nucleotides, the CDR3 is TGCGCCAGCAGCCGGCCTGGTGTGGTAGAGACCCAGTACTTC. It specifies CASSRPGVVETQYF. The V and J genes are TRBV4-1 and TRBJ2-5, with D uncertain. The CDR3 totals 14 residues. Germline CDR1 reads MGHRA; CDR2 reads YSYEKL. V was clipped by 4 bases and J by 4 bases, with 13 bases between them.

V and J are TRBV5-4 and TRBJ2-7, with D hard to call. The germline V gene has CDR1 SGHNT and CDR2 YYREEE (reference sequence). Trimming left V 3 bases short and J 2 bases short, with 9 bases between. This CDR3 region has 13 residues. CDR3 protein: CASSSGLAYEQYF. The DNA of the CDR3 is TGTGCCAGCAGCTCCGGGTTAGCCTACGAGCAGTACTTC.

The J gene is TRBJ1-2, the V gene TRBV5-1; D gene ambiguous. The CDR3 runs 14 residues. V shed 6 bases and J shed 0 bases, with 12 bases lying between them. The germline gives CDR1 SGHRS, CDR2 YFSETQ. The CDR3 here is CASTYSGANYGYTF. The CDR3 DNA reads TGCGCCAGCACGTACAGTGGGGCTAACTATGGCTACACCTTC.

V gene TRBV20-1 combines with J gene TRBJ2-3; D unresolved. The CDR3 runs to 10 residues. The germline gives CDR1 DFQATT, CDR2 SNEGSKA (reference sequence). Trimming pared 1 base from V and 8 bases from J, leaving 4 bases between. DNA for the CDR3: TGCAGTGCTAGAGTAGGTACGCAGTATTTT. Amino acids: CSARVGTQYF.

The chain couples TRBV28 to TRBJ1-3; TRBD1 aligns across 9 bases. J was trimmed by 5 bases and V by 5 bases; bases with no gene match: 4. Germline CDR1 and CDR2: MDHEN and SYDVKM. The CDR3 spans 14 residues. The DNA for the CDR3 is TGTGCCAGCAGTCTACAGGGGGCGCGAAACACCATATATTTT. It is translated as CASSLQGARNTIYF.

This clone was observed a few times. The V gene is TRBV5-5, the J gene TRBJ1-6; D is undetermined. This CDR3 region has 15 residues. V lost 0 bases and J 0 bases, leaving 4 bases between the germline ends. From germline, CDR1 is SGHKS and CDR2 YYEKEE (reference sequence). Here the CDR3 DNA reads TGTGCCAGCAGCTTGGCCAGCTCCTATAATTCACCCCTCCACTTT. Translating it yields CASSLASSYNSPLHF.

The rearrangement links TRBV4-1 to TRBJ2-1; D call uncertain. The V and J ends lost 0 bases and 5 bases respectively, with 14 bases between them. The CDR3 runs 16 residues. The germline V gene has CDR1 MGHRA and CDR2 YSYEKL. The CDR3: CASSQERLRGNNEQFF. The CDR3 coding sequence is TGCGCCAGCAGCCAAGAGAGGCTTCGAGGAAACAATGAGCAGTTCTTC.

CDR3 coding DNA: TGTGCCAGCTCACCACCGCTTGATGGGGGGAATGAGCAGTTCTTC. Amino acid sequence: CASSPPLDGGNEQFF. The chain carries TRBV18 and TRBJ2-1; weak D call: TRBD2 (6 bases). The germline gives CDR1 KGHSH, CDR2 LQKENI. The V end was cut by 0 bases, the J end by 7 bases, with 13 bases between. The CDR3 covers 15 residues.

This clone was seen only once. This rearrangement joins TRBV5-1 to TRBJ1-1; TRBD1 aligns across 7 bases. The CDR3 length is 15 residues. Germline-derived CDR1 and CDR2 are SGHRS and YFSETQ. The trim removed 6 bases at V and 3 bases at J, leaving 11 bases unmatched. The DNA for the CDR3 is TGCGCCAGCAACCCCACCGGGACAGCCTACACTGAAGCTTTCTTT. This gives the protein CASNPTGTAYTEAFF.